Presented here are 2 T cell receptor beta chains from one specimen sequenced in a study of tumor-infiltrating lymphocytes in primary liver carcinoma. Germline DNA was extracted too, while blood RNA derived from unsorted whole blood. Making TCR beta cDNA involved roughly 500 ng total RNA and a constant-region primer. Generation of the TCR beta libraries relied on three nested multiplex PCR rounds using slightly modified ARM-PCR. Forward primers for TRBV1-TRBV30 and a C-beta reverse primer served the first two PCR rounds, at about 10 cycles each. Each CDR3 protein gets one entry after TCRdb re-called the multiplex PCR reads with MiXCR. Of approximately 300,000 distinct CDR3 sequences in the sample, 65% were seen once. Sequences were obtained from peripheral blood. The receptor source for this set is a man aged 35-49 years with primary liver carcinoma and hepatitis B virus infection.

Notes on this clonotype: The junction differs from germline at one of its ends, possibly a read error. The chain is built from TRBV28 and TRBJ1-1; D gene unclear. The germline gives CDR1 MDHEN, CDR2 SYDVKM. This CDR3 has 13 residues. CDR3 protein: CASSLDGNTEASF. CDR3 DNA: TGTGCCAGCAGTTTAGACGGGAACACTGAAGCTTCCTTT.

The chain couples TRBV28 to TRBJ2-3; 9 nucleotides line up with TRBD1. CDR1 and CDR2 from the germline V gene are MDHEN and SYDVKM. V trimming: 4 bases; J trimming: 9 bases; junction bases outside the gene matches: 14. The CDR3 covers 16 residues. CDR3 bases: TGTGCCAGCAGTTCACCCCGGAGACAGGGGGGGAGGACGCAGTATTTT. Translating gives CASSSPRRQGGRTQYF. The variable domain in full, with the rest retrieved from reference TRBV28 and TRBJ2-3, is DVKVTQSSRYLVKRTGEKVFLECVQDMDHENMFWYRQDPGLGLRLIYFSYDVKMKEKGDIPEGYSVSREKKERFSLILESASTNQTSMYLCASSSPRRQGGRTQYFGPGTRLTVL.